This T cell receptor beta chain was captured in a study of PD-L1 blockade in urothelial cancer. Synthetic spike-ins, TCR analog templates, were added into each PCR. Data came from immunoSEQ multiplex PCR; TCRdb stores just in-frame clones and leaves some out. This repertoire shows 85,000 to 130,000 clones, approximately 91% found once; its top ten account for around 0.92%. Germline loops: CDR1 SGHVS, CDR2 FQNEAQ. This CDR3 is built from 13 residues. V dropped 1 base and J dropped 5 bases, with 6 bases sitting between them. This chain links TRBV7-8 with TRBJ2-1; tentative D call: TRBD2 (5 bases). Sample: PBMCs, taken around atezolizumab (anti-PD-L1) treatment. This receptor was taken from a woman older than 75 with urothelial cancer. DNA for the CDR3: TGTGCCAGCAGCTTAGGACTAAACAATGAGCAGTTCTTC. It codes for CASSLGLNNEQFF.